Listed below are T cell receptor beta chains from one sample, sequenced in a study of blood T cell repertoires in COVID-19. The repertoire was sequenced with immunoSEQ multiplex PCR; TCRdb's copy has only in-frame clones and lacks some. This sample has approximately 280,000 clones, with 90% found just once. The sequencing sample was made of PBMCs or T cells enriched from blood (not recorded which). The receptors were gathered from a woman under 30 with acute COVID-19. Each CDR3 is given with its conserved first and last residue. Each record gives: V gene, J gene, CDR3 protein.

TRBV11-3	TRBJ2-1	CASSSRRSEQFF
TRBV16	TRBJ1-1	CASSQPTVGTEAFF
TRBV27	TRBJ2-6	CASRPGPGANVLTF
TRBV7-8	TRBJ2-5	CASSPGTGGVETQYF
TRBV7-8	TRBJ1-4	CASSLDGAEKLFF
TRBV5-6	TRBJ1-2	CASSSRDRESYGYTF
TRBV18	TRBJ2-3	CASSQNVAGVSHWSTDTQYF
TRBV16	TRBJ1-6	CASRLEINSPLHF
TRBV11-3	TRBJ2-3	CASSPAYTDTQYF
TRBV5-4	TRBJ2-5	CASSLGAQETQYF
TRBV10-1	TRBJ2-1	CASSERGMHNEQFF
TRBV7-6	TRBJ2-1	CASSFSAGLAGGSSYNEQFF
TRBV3-1/TRBV3-2	TRBJ2-5	CASSQALAGVETQYF
TRBV28	TRBJ2-5	CASSVLAGQETQYF
TRBV2	TRBJ1-6	CASMRQGAKSPLHF
TRBV15	TRBJ2-1	CATSGPGTSGRVGNEQFF
TRBV11-2	TRBJ2-1	CASSSRPGAGASDEQFF
TRBV6-4	TRBJ1-2	CASSDSRDSYGYTF
TRBV25-1	TRBJ1-2	CASSDPRDRGNYGYTF
TRBV7-9	TRBJ1-1	CASSLDSRGLDTEAFF
TRBV6-5	TRBJ1-1	CASSPHRGANTEAFF
TRBV7-9	TRBJ2-1	CASSLVATDRGWGYNEQFF
TRBV18	TRBJ2-7	CASSPPRGQGGRYEQYF
TRBV7-2	TRBJ2-5	CASSWKSGAQETQYF
TRBV4-3	TRBJ2-1	CASSQLAGDYNEQFF
TRBV11-2	TRBJ2-3	CASSLQAPTDTQYF
TRBV6-2/TRBV6-3	TRBJ1-2	CASSYSGTDSFRLRGYTF
TRBV27	TRBJ2-3	CASRPRGRGTSTDTQYF
TRBV29-1	TRBJ2-7	CSTLTGGEQYF
TRBV19	TRBJ2-3	CASTSGTGRDTQYF
TRBV28	TRBJ2-1	CASSLSGGNNEQFF
TRBV10-3	TRBJ2-1	CAISESGLADYNEQFF
TRBV7-9	TRBJ2-7	CASSPADRPSYEQYF
TRBV10-1	TRBJ1-1	CASKGQLNTEAFF
TRBV19	TRBJ1-1	CASSPRQMNTEAFF
TRBV19	TRBJ1-4	CASSRQGGNEKLFF
TRBV5-6	TRBJ2-1	CASSLGDRYNEQFF
TRBV27	TRBJ2-7	CASSLDRRGTSGSKYEQYF
TRBV10-3	TRBJ2-1	CAIGDRIYNEQFF
TRBV5-6	TRBJ2-2	CASSWGTSGKFELFF
TRBV18	TRBJ1-5	CASSPPGQGNQPQHF
TRBV20-1	TRBJ2-5	CSASFSWETQYF
TRBV6-2/TRBV6-3	TRBJ2-5	CASSHPGTSGTFQETQYF
TRBV2	TRBJ2-7	CASSEGRQTEQYF
TRBV7-9	TRBJ2-1	CASSQPIHDTSGRVDEQFF
TRBV3-1/TRBV3-2	TRBJ2-7	CASSQDRGREQYF
TRBV27	TRBJ2-1	CASSSNGQGAIPGFYNEQFF
TRBV19	TRBJ2-2	CASIRVSGTGELFF
TRBV18	TRBJ1-5	CASSLGQNQPQHF
TRBV7-3	TRBJ2-1	CASGLGGTVYNEQFF
TRBV9	TRBJ2-5	CASSVDGGRGAQYF
TRBV6-6	TRBJ1-5	CASFRGGYREPQHF
TRBV5-1	TRBJ2-1	CASSLLAVGNEQFF
TRBV2	TRBJ1-2	CASSQDSSFGGYTF
TRBV6-5	TRBJ2-3	CASSYSSLSTDTQYF
TRBV4-2	TRBJ2-4	CASSQAAGMHIQYF
TRBV6-4	TRBJ2-1	CASSDPAEYNEQFF
TRBV30	TRBJ1-6	CAWEGTGFNSPLHF
TRBV9	TRBJ2-2	CASSVGVGGRAPNLSFGELFF